This record looks at one T cell receptor (beta chain) sequence and its context. Its cognate antigen is unknown. The CDR3 covers 14 residues. The germline V and J ends were trimmed by 2 bases and 0 bases, with 5 bases remaining between them. Germline V gives CDR1 GTSNPN, CDR2 SVGIG (reference sequence). This sample is drawn from a study of cytomegalovirus exposure and HLA in healthy donors. The study, taken as a whole, reports: There were some public TCRs occurring in many donors, but most TCR sequences were rare. Confirmation in vitro established that a few CMV-associated chains were specific for CMV antigens. The study put around 180 TCR beta chains on its list as cytomegalovirus-associated. First-cohort TCR clusters were later found to tend to co-occur in the approximately 110 validation repertoires.

Generated by immunoSEQ multiplex PCR, the TCRdb table keeps only in-frame clones and is missing some. Of 110,000 to 150,000 clones in the sample, over 90% are singletons; the top ten hold 1.5% to 2%. The sequence derives from a man between 18 and 29 years old in good health and CMV-seropositive. The chain has TRBV30 and TRBJ1-6, with D unresolved. The specimen was PBMCs. CDR3 region: CAWSRSSYNSPLHF. In DNA form, the CDR3 reads TGTGCCTGGAGTAGGAGCTCCTATAATTCACCCCTCCACTTT.